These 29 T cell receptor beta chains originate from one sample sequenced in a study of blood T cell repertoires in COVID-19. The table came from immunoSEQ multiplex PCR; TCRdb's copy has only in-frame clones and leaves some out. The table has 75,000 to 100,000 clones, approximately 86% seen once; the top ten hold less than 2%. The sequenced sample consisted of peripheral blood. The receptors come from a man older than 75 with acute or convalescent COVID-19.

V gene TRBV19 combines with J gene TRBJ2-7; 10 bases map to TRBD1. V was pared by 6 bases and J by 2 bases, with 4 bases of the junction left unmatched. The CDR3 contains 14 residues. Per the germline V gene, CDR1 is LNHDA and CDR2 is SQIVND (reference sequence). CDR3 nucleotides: TGTGCCAGTAGGTGGGGACAGGGGCCCTACGAGCAGTACTTC. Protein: CASRWGQGPYEQYF.

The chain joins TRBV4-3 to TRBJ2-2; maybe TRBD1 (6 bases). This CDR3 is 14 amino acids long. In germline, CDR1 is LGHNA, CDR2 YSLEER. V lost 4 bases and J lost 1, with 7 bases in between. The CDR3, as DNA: TGCGCCAGCAGCCCGGGACAGAACACCGGGGAGCTGTTTTTT. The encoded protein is CASSPGQNTGELFF.

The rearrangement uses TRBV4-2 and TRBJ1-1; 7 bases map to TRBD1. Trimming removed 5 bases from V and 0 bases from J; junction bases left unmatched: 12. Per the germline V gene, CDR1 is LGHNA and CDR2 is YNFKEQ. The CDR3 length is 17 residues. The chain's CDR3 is CASSDRVLSSMNTEAFF. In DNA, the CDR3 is TGTGCCAGCAGCGACAGGGTACTCTCATCCATGAACACTGAAGCTTTCTTT.

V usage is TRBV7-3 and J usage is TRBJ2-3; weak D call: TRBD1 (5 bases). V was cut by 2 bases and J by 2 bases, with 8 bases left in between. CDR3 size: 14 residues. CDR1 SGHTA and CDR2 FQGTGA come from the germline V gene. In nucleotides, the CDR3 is TGTGCCAGCAGCTTACTAGGGGACACAGATACGCAGTATTTT. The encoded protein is CASSLLGDTDTQYF.

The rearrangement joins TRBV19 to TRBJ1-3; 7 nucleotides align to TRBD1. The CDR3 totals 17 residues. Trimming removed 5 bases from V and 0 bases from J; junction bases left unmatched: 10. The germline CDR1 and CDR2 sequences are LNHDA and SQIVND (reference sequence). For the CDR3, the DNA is TGTGCCAGTAGTGCCCTCAGGGGGTACGGCTCTGGAAACACCATATATTTT. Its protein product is CASSALRGYGSGNTIYF.

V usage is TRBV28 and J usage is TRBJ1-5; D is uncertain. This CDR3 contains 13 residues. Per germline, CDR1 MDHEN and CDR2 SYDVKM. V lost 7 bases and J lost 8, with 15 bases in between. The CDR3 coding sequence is TGTGCCAGCACCCCAGAGGAGGGAAAGCCCCAGCATTTT. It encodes CASTPEEGKPQHF.

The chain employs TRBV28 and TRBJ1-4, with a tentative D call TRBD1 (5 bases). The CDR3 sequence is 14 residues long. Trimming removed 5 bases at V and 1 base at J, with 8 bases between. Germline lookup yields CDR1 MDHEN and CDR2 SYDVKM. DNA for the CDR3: TGTGCCAGCAGTCAGGGTGGAACTAATGAAAAACTGTTTTTT. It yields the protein CASSQGGTNEKLFF. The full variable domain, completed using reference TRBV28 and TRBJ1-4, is DVKVTQSSRYLVKRTGEKVFLECVQDMDHENMFWYRQDPGLGLRLIYFSYDVKMKEKGDIPEGYSVSREKKERFSLILESASTNQTSMYLCASSQGGTNEKLFFGSGTQLSVL.

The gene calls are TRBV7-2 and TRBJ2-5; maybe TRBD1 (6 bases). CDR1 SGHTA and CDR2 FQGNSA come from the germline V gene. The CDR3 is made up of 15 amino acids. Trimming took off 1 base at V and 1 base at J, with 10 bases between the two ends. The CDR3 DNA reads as TGTGCCAGCAGCTTAGGTGGGGGCCTCCAAGAGACCCAGTACTTC. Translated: CASSLGGGLQETQYF.

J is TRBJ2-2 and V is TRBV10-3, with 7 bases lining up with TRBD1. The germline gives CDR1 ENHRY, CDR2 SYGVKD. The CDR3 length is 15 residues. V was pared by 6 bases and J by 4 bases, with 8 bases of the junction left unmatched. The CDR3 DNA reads TGTGCCATCAGGGAAGGGGGCGCAGGCACCGGGGAGCTGTTTTTT. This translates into CAIREGGAGTGELFF.

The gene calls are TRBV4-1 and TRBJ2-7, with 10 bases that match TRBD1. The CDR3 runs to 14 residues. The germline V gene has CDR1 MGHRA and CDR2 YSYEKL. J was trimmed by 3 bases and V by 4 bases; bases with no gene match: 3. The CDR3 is CASSRTGGLYEQYF. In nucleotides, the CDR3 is TGCGCCAGCAGCCGGACAGGGGGACTCTACGAGCAGTACTTC.

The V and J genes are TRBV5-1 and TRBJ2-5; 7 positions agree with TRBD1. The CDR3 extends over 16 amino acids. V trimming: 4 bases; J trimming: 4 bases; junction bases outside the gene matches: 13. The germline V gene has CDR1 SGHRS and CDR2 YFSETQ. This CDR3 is CASSTGRQGGRETQYF. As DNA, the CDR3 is TGCGCCAGCAGCACGGGTCGACAGGGCGGTCGAGAGACCCAGTACTTC.

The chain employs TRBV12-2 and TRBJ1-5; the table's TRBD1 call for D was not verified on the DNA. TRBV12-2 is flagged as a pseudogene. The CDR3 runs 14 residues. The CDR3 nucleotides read TGTGCAAAGCGCAATGGACAGGGTAATCAGCCCCAGCATTTT. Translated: CAKRNGQGNQPQHF.

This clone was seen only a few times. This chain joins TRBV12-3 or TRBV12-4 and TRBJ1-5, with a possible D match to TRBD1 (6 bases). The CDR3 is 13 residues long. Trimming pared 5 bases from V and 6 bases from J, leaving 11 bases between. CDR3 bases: TGTGCCAGCAGTCTACAACAGGGTCAGCCCCAGCATTTT. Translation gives CASSLQQGQPQHF.

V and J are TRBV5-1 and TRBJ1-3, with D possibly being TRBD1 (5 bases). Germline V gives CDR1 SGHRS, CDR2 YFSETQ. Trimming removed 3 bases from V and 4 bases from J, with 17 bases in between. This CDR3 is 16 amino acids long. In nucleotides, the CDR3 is TGCGCCAGCAGCTCAGGACCCACCACAGGCGGAAACACCATATATTTT. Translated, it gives CASSSGPTTGGNTIYF.

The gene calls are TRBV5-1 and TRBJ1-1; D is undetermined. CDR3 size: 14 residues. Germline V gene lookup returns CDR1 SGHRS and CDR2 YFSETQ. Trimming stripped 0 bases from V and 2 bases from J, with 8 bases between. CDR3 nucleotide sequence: TGCGCCAGCAGCTTGGCCATGGCCAACACTGAAGCTTTCTTT. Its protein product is CASSLAMANTEAFF.

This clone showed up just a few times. CDR3 loop: CASSLGGASSSYEQYF. The CDR3 DNA sequence: TGTGCCAGCAGCTTGGGGGGAGCGTCGAGCTCCTACGAGCAGTACTTC. The rearrangement joins TRBV5-4 to TRBJ2-7; a possible D gene is TRBD2 (5 bases). Germline V gene sequence: CDR1 SGHNT, CDR2 YYREEE (reference sequence). The V end lost 0 bases, the J end lost 0 bases, and 13 bases lay between the germline ends. CDR3 length: 16 amino acids.

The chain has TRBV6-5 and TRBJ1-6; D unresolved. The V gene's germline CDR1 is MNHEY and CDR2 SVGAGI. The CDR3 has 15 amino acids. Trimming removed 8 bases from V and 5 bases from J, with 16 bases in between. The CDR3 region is CASSFNSGDNSPLHF. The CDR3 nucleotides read TGTGCCAGCTCTTTTAACAGTGGTGATAATTCACCCCTCCACTTT.

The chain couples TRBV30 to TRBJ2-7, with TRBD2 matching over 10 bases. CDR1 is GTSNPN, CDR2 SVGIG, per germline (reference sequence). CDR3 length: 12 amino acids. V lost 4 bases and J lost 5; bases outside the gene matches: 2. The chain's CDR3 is CAWTSGSHEQYF. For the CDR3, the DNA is TGTGCCTGGACTAGCGGGAGCCACGAGCAGTACTTC.

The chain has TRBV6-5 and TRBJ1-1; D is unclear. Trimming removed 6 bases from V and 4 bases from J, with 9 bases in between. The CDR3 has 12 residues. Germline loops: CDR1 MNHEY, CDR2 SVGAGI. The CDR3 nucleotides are TGTGCCAGCAGCTCGAGAACCACTGAAGCTTTCTTT. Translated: CASSSRTTEAFF.

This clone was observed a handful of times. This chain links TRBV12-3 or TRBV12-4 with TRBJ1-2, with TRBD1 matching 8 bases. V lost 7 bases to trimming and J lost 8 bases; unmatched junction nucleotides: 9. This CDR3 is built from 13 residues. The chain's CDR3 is CASTRQGLYGYTF. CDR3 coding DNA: TGTGCCAGCACCCGACAGGGGTTATACGGCTACACCTTC.

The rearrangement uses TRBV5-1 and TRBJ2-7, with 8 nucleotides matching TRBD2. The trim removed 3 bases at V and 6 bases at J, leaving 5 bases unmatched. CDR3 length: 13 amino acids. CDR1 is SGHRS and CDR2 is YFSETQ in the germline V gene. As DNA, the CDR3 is TGCGCCAGCAGCTGGGGACTAGTCGGCGAGCAGTACTTC. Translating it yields CASSWGLVGEQYF. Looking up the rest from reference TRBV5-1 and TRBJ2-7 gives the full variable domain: KAGVTQTPRYLIKTRGQQVTLSCSPISGHRSVSWYQQTPGQGLQFLFEYFSETQRNKGNFPGRFSGRQFSNSRSEMNVSTLELGDSALYLCASSWGLVGEQYFGPGTRLTVT.

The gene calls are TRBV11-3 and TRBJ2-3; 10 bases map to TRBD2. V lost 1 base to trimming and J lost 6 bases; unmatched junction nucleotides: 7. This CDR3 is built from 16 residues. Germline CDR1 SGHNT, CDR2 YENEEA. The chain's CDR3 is CASSLGQREGSDTQYF. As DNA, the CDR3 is TGTGCCAGCAGCTTAGGGCAGCGGGAGGGCTCCGATACGCAGTATTTT.

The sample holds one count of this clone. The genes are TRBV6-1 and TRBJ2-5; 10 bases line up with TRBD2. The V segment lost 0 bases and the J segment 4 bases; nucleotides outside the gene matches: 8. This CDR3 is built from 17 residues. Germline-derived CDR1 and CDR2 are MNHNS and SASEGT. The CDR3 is CASSEARLAGVGETQYF. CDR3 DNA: TGTGCCAGCAGTGAAGCGCGCCTAGCGGGAGTCGGAGAGACCCAGTACTTC.

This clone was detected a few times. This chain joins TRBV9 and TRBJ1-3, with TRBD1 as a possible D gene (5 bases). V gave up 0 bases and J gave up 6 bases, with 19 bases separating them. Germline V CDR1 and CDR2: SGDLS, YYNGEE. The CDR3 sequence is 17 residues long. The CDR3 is CASSVAGGKGIENTIYF. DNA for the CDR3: TGTGCCAGCAGCGTAGCCGGGGGAAAGGGCATTGAAAACACCATATATTTT. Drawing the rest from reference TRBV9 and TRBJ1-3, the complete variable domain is DSGVTQTPKHLITATGQRVTLRCSPRSGDLSVYWYQQSLDQGLQFLIQYYNGEERAKGNILERFSAQQFPDLHSELNLSSLELGDSALYFCASSVAGGKGIENTIYFGEGSWLTVV.

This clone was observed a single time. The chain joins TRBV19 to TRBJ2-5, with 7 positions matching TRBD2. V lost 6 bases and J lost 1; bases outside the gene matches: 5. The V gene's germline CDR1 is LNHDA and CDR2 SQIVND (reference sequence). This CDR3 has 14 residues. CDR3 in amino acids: CASSPGTTQETQYF. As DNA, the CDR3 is TGTGCCAGTAGCCCCGGGACTACCCAAGAGACCCAGTACTTC.

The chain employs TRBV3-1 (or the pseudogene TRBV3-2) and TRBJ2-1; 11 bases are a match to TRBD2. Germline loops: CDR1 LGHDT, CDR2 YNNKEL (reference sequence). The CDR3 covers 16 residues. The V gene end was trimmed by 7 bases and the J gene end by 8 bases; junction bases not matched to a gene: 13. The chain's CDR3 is CASTPSNSGRAHEQFF. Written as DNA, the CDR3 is TGTGCCAGCACCCCGTCCAATAGCGGGAGGGCCCATGAGCAGTTCTTC.

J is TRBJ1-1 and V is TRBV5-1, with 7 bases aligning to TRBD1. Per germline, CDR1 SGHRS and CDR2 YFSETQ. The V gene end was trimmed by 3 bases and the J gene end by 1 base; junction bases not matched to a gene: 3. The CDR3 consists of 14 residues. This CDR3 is CASSSTGTNTEAFF. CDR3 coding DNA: TGCGCCAGCAGCTCGACAGGGACGAACACTGAAGCTTTCTTT.

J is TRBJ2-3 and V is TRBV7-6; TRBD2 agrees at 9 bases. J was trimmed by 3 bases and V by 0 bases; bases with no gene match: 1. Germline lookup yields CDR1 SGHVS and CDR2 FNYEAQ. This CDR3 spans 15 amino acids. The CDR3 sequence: CASSLATSGTDTQYF. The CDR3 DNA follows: TGTGCCAGCAGCTTAGCGACTAGCGGAACAGATACGCAGTATTTT.

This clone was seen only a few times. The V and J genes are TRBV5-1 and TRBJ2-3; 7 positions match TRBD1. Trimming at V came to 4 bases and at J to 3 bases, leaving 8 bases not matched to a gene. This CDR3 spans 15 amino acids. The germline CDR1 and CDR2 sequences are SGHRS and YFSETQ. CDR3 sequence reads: CASSQNRGATDTQYF. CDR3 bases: TGCGCCAGCAGCCAGAACAGGGGTGCGACAGATACGCAGTATTTT.